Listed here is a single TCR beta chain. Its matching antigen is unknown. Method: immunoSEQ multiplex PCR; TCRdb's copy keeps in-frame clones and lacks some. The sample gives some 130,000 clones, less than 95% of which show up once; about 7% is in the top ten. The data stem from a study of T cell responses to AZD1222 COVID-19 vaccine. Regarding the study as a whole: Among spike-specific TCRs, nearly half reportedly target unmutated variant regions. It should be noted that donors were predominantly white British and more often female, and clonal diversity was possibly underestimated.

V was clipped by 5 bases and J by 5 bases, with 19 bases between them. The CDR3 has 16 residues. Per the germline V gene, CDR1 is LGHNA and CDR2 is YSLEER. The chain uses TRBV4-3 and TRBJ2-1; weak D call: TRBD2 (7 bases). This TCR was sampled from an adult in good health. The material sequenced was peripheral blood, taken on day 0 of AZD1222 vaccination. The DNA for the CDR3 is TGCGCCAGCAGCGAGGTGTCGGCGGGGGCCGACAATGAGCAGTTCTTC. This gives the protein CASSEVSAGADNEQFF.